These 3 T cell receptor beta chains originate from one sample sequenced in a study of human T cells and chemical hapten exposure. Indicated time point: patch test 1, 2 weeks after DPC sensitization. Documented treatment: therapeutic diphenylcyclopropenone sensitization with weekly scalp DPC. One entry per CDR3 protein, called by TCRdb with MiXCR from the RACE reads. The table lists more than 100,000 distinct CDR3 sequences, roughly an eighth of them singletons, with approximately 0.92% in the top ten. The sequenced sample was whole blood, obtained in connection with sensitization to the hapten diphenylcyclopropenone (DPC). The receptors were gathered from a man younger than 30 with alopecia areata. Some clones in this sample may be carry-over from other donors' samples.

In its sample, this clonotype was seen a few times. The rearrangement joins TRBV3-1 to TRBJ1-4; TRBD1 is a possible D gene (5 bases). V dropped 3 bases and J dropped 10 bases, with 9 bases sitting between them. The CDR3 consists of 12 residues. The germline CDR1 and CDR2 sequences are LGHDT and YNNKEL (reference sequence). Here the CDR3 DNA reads TGTGCCAGCAGCCATCTGCAGGGAAAACTGTTTTTT. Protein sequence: CASSHLQGKLFF. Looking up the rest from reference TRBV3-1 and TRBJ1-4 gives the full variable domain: DTAVSQTPKYLVTQMGNDKSIKCEQNLGHDTMYWYKQDSKKFLKIMFSYNNKELIINETVPNRFSPKSPDKAHLNLHINSLELGDSAVYFCASSHLQGKLFFGSGTQLSVL.

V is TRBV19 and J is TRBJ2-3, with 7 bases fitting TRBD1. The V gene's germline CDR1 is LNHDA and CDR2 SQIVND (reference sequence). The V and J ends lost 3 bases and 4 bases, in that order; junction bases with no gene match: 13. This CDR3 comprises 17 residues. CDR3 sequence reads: CASSIPAAIQGADTQYF. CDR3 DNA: TGTGCCAGTAGTATCCCGGCGGCCATTCAGGGGGCAGATACGCAGTATTTT. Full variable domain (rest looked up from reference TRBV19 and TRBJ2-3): DGGITQSPKYLFRKEGQNVTLSCEQNLNHDAMYWYRQDPGQGLRLIYYSQIVNDFQKGDIAEGYSVSREKKESFPLTVTSAQKNPTAFYLCASSIPAAIQGADTQYFGPGTRLTVL.

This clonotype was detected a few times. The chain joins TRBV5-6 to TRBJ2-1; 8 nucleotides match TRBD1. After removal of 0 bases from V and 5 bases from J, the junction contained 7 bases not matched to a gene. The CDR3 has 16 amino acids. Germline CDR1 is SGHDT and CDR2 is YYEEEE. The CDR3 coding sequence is TGTGCCAGCAGCTTGGGGCCCGGACAGGGAAACAATGAGCAGTTCTTC. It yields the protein CASSLGPGQGNNEQFF.